This T cell receptor beta chain was found in a study of T cells in Graves' hyperthyroidism and ophthalmopathy. General study results and limits: Most thyroid clonotypes that were expanded above 0.001 also turned up in blood.

Notes on this clonotype: Antigen specificity is unknown.

Reasons for excluding patients were uncontrolled infection, other autoimmune disease, pregnancy or lactation. The germline gives CDR1 SNHLY, CDR2 FYNNEI. V was shortened by 6 bases and J by 5 bases, with 19 bases between the two germline ends. This CDR3 contains 15 residues. Researchers amplified the TCR beta CDR3 regions from RNA transcripts. During a first-round RT-PCR of the TCR CDR3, the HTBI primer set was used. TCRdb itself ran the multiplex PCR reads through MiXCR, one entry per CDR3 protein. The sample has about 690,000 distinct CDR3 sequences, around a sixth seen once. The V and J genes are TRBV2 and TRBJ1-2; D gene unclear. The sample comprised blood. The sequence was collected from a man aged 45-65 years with Graves' hyperthyroidism. The CDR3 DNA reads as TGTGCCAGCAGCTTAGTGGAAGCACTGGGGTATGGCTACACCTTC. Translation gives CASSLVEALGYGYTF.